The rows below give T cell receptor beta chains drawn from one sample of a study of Ad26.COV2.S vaccination and SARS-CoV-2 variants. Assay: immunoSEQ multiplex PCR; the TCRdb copy retains only in-frame clones and omits some. The repertoire holds about 250,000 clones, more than 75% seen once, with roughly 3.5% in the top ten. The sample consisted of peripheral blood, taken in a trial of Ad26.COV2.S vaccine versus placebo. All receptors come from a person aged 18-60 years who received the Ad26.COV2.S COVID-19 vaccine or a placebo. CDR3s include the opening cysteine and the closing phenylalanine or tryptophan. Each record gives: D gene, J gene, clone size, V gene, CDR3 DNA, CDR3 protein. The D gene is left open where the match is weak. Some rows have no size entry. The others give once, few or many, or a class for an expanded clone.

TRBD2 TRBJ2-3 NA TRBV19 TGTGCCAGTAGTATCGATGGCGAACTAGCGGGGCGCCGCACAGATACGCAGTATTTT CASSIDGELAGRRTDTQYF
NA TRBJ2-1 NA TRBV18 TGTGCCAGCTCGTCCGGGACCTCGGCCGATGAGCAGTTCTTC CASSSGTSADEQFF
TRBD2 TRBJ2-1 NA TRBV30 TGTGCCTGGAAAGGACTAGCGGGCAACAATGAGCAGTTCTTC CAWKGLAGNNEQFF
TRBD1 TRBJ1-1 once TRBV10-1 TGCGCCAGCAGTGAGCGACCCAGGGGGCGCAAGGTGGACACTGAAGCTTTCTTT CASSERPRGRKVDTEAFF
NA TRBJ1-2 NA TRBV29-1 TGCAGCGTCCTCAGGGATGGCTACACCTTC CSVLRDGYTF
NA TRBJ2-7 NA TRBV21-1 TGTGCCAGCAGCAAGTCAGACAGGGCCTACGAGCAGTACTTC CASSKSDRAYEQYF
TRBD2 TRBJ2-7 NA TRBV9 TGTGCCAGCAGCGTAGGGCTAGCGGATTCCTACGAGCAGTACTTC CASSVGLADSYEQYF
TRBD1 TRBJ1-6 NA TRBV10-3 TGTGCCATCAGCGAAATGCGGGACAGGGATTCACCCCTCCACTTT CAISEMRDRDSPLHF
NA TRBJ1-2 NA TRBV19 TGTGCCACCCGGGACTATGGCTACACCTTC CATRDYGYTF
NA TRBJ1-1 NA TRBV4-3 TGCGCCAGCAGCCACCAGGGGTACACTGAAGCTTTCTTT CASSHQGYTEAFF
TRBD1 TRBJ2-2 NA TRBV4-1 TGCGCCAGCAGCCAAGAACAGGGGGGAACCGGGGAGCTGTTTTTT CASSQEQGGTGELFF
NA TRBJ2-3 NA TRBV19 TGTGCCAGTAGTATTTCAGATACGCAGTATTTT CASSISDTQYF
TRBD1 TRBJ2-5 NA TRBV6-5 TGTGCCAGCACCGCCGAGAGGGGGCTGGAGACCCAGTACTTC CASTAERGLETQYF
NA TRBJ1-1 NA TRBV15 TGTGCCACCAGCAACAACAGGGTAACTGAAGCTTTCTTT CATSNNRVTEAFF
TRBD2 TRBJ2-1 few TRBV10-3 TGTGCCATCAGTCGGACTAGCGGGAGAGTTTACAATGAGCAGTTCTTC CAISRTSGRVYNEQFF